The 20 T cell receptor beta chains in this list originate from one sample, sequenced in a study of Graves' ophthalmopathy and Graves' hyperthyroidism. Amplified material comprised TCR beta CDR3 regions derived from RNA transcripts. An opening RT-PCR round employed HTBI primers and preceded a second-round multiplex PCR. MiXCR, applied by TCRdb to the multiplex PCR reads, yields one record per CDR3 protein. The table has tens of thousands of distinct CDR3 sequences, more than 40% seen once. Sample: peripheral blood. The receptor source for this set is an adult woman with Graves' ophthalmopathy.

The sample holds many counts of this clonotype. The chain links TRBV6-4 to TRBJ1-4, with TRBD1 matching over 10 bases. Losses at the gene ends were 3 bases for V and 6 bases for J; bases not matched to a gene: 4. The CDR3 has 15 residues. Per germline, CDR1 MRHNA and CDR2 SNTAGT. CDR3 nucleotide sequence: TGTGCCAGCAGTGAAGATGGGACAGGGGATGAAAAACTGTTTTTT. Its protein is CASSEDGTGDEKLFF.

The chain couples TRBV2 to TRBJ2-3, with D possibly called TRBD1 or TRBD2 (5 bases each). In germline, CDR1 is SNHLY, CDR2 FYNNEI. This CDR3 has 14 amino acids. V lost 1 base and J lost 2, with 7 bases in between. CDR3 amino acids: CASSEVGATDTQYF. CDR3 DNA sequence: TGTGCCAGCAGTGAAGTCGGGGCCACAGATACGCAGTATTTT.

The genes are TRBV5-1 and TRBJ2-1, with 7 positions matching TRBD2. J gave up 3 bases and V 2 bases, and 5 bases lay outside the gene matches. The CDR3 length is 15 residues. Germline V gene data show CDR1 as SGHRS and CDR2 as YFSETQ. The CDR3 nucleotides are TGCGCCAGCAGCTTATGGCTAGCGGTCTACAATGAGCAGTTCTTC. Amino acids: CASSLWLAVYNEQFF.

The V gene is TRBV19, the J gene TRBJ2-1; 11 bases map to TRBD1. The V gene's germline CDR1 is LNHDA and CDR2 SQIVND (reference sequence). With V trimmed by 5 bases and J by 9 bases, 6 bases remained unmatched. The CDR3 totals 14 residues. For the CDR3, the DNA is TGTGCCAGTAGTGGACAGGGGGCTTTAGGTGAGCAGTTCTTC. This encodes CASSGQGALGEQFF. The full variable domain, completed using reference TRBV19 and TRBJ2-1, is DGGITQSPKYLFRKEGQNVTLSCEQNLNHDAMYWYRQDPGQGLRLIYYSQIVNDFQKGDIAEGYSVSREKKESFPLTVTSAQKNPTAFYLCASSGQGALGEQFFGPGTRLTVL.

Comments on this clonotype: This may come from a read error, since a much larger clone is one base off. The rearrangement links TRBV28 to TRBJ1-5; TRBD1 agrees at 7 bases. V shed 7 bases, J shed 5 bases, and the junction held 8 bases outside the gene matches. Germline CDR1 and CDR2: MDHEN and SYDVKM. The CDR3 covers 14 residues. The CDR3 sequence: CASTFSGGDQPQHF. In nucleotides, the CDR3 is TGTGCCAGCACCTTTTCAGGGGGGGATCAGCCCCAGCATTTT.

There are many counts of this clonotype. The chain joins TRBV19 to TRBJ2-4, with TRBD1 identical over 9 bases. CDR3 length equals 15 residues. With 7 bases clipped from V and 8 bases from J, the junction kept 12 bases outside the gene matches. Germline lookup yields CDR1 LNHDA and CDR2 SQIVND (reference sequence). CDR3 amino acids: CASTRGGTGSHIQYF. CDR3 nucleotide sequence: TGTGCCAGTACCCGTGGTGGGACAGGGAGTCACATTCAGTACTTC.

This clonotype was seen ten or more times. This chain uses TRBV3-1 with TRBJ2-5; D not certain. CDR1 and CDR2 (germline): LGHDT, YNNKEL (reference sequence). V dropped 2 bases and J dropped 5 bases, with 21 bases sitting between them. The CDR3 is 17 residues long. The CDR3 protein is CASSQQTTDASWETQYF. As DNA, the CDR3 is TGTGCCAGCAGCCAACAAACAACGGACGCCTCCTGGGAGACCCAGTACTTC.

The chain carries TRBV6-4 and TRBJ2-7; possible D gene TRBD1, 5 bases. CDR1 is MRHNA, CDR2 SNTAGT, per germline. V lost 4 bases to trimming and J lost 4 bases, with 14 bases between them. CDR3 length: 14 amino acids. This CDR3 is CASSALGQLYEQYF. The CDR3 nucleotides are TGTGCCAGCAGTGCCCTGGGGCAGTTATACGAGCAGTACTTC.

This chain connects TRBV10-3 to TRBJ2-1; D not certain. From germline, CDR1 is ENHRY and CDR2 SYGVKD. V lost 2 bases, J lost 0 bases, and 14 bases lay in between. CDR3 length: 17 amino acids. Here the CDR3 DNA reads TGTGCCATCAGTGAGCCCCAGTGGGGAAGCTCCTACAATGAGCAGTTCTTC. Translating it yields CAISEPQWGSSYNEQFF.

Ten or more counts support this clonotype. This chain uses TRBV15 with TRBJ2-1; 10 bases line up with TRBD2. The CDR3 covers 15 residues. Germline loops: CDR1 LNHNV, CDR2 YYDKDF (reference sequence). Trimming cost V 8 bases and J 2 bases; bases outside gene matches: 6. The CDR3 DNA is TGTGCCACCCGAATCCTAGCGGGGGCCTACAATGAGCAGTTCTTC. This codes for CATRILAGAYNEQFF.

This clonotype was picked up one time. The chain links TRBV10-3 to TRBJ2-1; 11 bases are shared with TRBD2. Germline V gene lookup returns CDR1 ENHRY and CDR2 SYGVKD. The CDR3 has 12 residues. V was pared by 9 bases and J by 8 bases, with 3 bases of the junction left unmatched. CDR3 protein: CAMGTSGYEQFF. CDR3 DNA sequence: TGTGCCATGGGGACTAGCGGATATGAGCAGTTCTTC.

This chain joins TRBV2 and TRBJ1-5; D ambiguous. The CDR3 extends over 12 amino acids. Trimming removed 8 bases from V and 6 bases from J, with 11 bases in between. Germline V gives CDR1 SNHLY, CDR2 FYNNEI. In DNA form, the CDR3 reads TGTGCCAGCGCTCCGCTCGGTCAGCCCCAGCATTTT. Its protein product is CASAPLGQPQHF.

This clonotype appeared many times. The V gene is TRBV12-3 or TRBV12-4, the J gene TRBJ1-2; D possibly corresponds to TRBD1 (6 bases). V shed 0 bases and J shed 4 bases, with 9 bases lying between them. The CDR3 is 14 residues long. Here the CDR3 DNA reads TGTGCCAGCAGTTTAGCGGACAGTTCCTATGGCTACACCTTC. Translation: CASSLADSSYGYTF.

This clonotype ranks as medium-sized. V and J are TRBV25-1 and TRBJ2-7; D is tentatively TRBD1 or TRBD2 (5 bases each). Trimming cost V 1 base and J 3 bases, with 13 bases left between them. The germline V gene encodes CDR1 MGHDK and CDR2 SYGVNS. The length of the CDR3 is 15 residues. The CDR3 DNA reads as TGTGCCAGCAGTGAATTGTCCGGGGCCCACTACGAGCAGTACTTC. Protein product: CASSELSGAHYEQYF.

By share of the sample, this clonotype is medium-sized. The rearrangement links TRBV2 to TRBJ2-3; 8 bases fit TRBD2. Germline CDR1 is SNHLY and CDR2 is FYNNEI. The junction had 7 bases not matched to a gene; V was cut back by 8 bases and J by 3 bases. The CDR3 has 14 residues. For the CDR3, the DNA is TGTGCCAGCCGTAGCGGGACGGTGACAGATACGCAGTATTTT. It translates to CASRSGTVTDTQYF.

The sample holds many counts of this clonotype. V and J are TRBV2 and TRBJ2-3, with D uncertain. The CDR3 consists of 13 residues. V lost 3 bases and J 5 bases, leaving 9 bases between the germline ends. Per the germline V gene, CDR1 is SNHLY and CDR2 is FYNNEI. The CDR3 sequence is CASSEGSRDTQYF. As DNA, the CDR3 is TGTGCCAGCAGTGAGGGCAGCCGAGATACGCAGTATTTT.

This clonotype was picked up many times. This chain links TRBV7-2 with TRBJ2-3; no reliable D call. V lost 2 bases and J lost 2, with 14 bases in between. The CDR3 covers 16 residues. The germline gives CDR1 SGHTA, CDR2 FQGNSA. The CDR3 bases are TGTGCCAGCAGCTTATCCTCCCAACCCTTCACAGATACGCAGTATTTT. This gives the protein CASSLSSQPFTDTQYF.

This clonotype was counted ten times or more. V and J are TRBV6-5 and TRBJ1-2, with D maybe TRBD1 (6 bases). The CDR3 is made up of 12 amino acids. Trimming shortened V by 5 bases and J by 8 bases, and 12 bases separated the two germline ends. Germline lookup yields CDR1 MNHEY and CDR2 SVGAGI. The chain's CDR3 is CASSTGTSGYTF. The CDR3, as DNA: TGTGCCAGCAGTACTGGGACATCCGGCTACACCTTC.

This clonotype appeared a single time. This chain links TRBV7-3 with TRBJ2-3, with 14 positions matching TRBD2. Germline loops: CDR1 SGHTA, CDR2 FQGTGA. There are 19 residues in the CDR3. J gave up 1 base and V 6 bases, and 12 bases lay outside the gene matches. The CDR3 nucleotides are TGTGCCAGCAGTTCGGGACTAGCGGGAGAAGGTGAGGGCACAGATACGCAGTATTTT. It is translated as CASSSGLAGEGEGTDTQYF.

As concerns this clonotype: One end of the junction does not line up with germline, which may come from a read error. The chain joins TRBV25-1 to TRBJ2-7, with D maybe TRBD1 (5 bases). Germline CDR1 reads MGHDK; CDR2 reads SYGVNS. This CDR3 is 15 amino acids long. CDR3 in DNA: TGTGCCGGCAGCGAATATCGGCAGGGCATGGGCGAGCAGTACTTC. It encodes CAGSEYRQGMGEQYF.